This TCR beta chain was captured in a study of cytomegalovirus exposure and HLA in healthy donors. Study information: From HLA-typed donors, an early data release held tens of millions of unique TCRs. Findings and caveats of the study: In a later analysis, a genetic analysis reported fewer productive-TCR N-insertions in an Asian-associated ancestry cluster than the cohort average.

The study ran its PCR with 60 Vbeta and 13 Jbeta primers. Clones were sequenced by immunoSEQ multiplex PCR, and TCRdb holds only the in-frame ones, with some missing. Found here are 250,000 or so clones, 81% of them singletons; the top ten hold roughly 7.4%. CDR1 is MDHEN, CDR2 SYDVKM, per germline. The CDR3 is 15 residues long. Trimming stripped 6 bases from V and 1 base from J, with 13 bases between. Comment on this clone: The antigen remains undetermined.

The chain links TRBV28 to TRBJ1-5, with a tentative D call TRBD1 (5 bases). The source is a woman aged 60 to 75 in good health and CMV-seropositive. Sequencing was done on a sample of PBMCs. As DNA, the CDR3 is TGTGCCAGCAGGCCGGGGGGGAACAGCAATCAGCCCCAGCATTTT. Translating it yields CASRPGGNSNQPQHF.